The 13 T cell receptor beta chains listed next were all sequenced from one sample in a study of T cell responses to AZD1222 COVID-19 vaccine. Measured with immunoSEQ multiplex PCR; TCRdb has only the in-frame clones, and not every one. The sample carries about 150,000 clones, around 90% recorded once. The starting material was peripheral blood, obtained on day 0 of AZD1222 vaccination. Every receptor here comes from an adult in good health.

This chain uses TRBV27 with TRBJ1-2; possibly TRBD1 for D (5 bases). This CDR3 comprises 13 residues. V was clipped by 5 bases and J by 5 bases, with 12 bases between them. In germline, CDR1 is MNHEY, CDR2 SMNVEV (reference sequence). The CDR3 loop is CASSDSIFYGYTF. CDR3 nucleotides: TGTGCCAGCAGTGACAGTATCTTTTATGGCTACACCTTC.

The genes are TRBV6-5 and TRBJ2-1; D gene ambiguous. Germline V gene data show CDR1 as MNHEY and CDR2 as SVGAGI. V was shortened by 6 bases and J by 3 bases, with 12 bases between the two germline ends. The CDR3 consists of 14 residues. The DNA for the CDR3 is TGTGCCAGCAGCCCGACGGTCTACTACAATGAGCAGTTCTTC. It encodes CASSPTVYYNEQFF.

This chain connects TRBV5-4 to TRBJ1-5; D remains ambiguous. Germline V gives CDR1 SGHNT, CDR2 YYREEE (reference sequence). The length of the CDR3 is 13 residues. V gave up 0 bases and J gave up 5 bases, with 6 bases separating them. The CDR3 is CASSLDGDQPQHF. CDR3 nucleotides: TGTGCCAGCAGCTTGGACGGAGATCAGCCCCAGCATTTT. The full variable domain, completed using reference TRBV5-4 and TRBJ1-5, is ETGVTQSPTHLIKTRGQQVTLRCSSQSGHNTVSWYQQALGQGPQFIFQYYREEENGRGNFPPRFSGLQFPNYSSELNVNALELDDSALYLCASSLDGDQPQHFGDGTRLSIL.

The CDR3 here is CASSPKSGTGDPATNEKLFF. The DNA of the CDR3 is TGTGCCAGCAGTCCGAAGTCCGGGACAGGGGACCCTGCAACTAATGAAAAACTGTTTTTT. The chain couples TRBV7-6 to TRBJ1-4; 10 positions agree with TRBD1. Losses at the gene ends were 6 bases for V and 0 bases for J; bases not matched to a gene: 16. CDR3 length: 20 amino acids. Germline assignment: CDR1 SGHVS and CDR2 FNYEAQ.

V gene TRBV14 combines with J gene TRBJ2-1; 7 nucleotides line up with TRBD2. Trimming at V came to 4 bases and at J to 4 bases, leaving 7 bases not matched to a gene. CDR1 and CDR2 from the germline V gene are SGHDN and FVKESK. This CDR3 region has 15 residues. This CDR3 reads CASSRAGSLYNEQFF. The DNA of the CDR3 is TGTGCCAGCAGCCGAGCGGGGAGCCTTTACAATGAGCAGTTCTTC.

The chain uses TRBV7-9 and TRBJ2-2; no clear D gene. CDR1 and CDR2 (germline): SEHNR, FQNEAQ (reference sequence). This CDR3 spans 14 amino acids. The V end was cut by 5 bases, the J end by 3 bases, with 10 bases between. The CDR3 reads CASSSRRDTGELFF. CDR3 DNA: TGTGCCAGCAGCAGCCGTAGGGACACCGGGGAGCTGTTTTTT. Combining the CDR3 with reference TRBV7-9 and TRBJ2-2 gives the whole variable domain DTGVSQNPRHKITKRGQNVTFRCDPISEHNRLYWYRQTLGQGPEFLTYFQNEAQLEKSRLLSDRFSAERPKGSFSTLEIQRTEQGDSAMYLCASSSRRDTGELFFGEGSRLTVL.

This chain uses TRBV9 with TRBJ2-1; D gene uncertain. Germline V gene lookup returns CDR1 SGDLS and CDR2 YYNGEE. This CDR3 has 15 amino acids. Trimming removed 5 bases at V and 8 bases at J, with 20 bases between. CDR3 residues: CASSHPGPPPDEQFF. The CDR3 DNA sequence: TGTGCCAGCAGTCATCCTGGGCCCCCCCCCGATGAGCAGTTCTTC.

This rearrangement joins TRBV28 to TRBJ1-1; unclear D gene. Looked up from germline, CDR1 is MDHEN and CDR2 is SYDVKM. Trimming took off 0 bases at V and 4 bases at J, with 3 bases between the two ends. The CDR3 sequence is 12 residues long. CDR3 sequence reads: CASSLWFTEAFF. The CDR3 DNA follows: TGTGCCAGCAGTTTATGGTTCACTGAAGCTTTCTTT.

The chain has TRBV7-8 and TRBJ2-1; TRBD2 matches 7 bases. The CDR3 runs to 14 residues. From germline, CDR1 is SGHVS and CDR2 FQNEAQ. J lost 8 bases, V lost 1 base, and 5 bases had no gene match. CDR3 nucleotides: TGTGCCAGCAGCTTAGGGGCCCGGGGGGATGAGCAGTTCTTC. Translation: CASSLGARGDEQFF.

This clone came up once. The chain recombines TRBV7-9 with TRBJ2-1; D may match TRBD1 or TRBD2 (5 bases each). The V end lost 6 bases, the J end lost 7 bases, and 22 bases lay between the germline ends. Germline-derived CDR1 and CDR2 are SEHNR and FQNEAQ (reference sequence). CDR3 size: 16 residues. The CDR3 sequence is CASSPTDSRGWNEQFF. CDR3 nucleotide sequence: TGTGCCAGCAGTCCGACCGACAGCCGGGGATGGAATGAGCAGTTCTTC.

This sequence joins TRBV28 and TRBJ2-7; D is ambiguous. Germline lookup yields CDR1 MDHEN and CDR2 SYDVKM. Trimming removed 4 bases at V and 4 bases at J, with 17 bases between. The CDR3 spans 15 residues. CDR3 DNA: TGTGCCAGCAGTTCCCCGAGTCGGGTTAGGTACGAGCAGTACTTC. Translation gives CASSSPSRVRYEQYF. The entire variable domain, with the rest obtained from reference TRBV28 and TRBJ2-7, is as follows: DVKVTQSSRYLVKRTGEKVFLECVQDMDHENMFWYRQDPGLGLRLIYFSYDVKMKEKGDIPEGYSVSREKKERFSLILESASTNQTSMYLCASSSPSRVRYEQYFGPGTRLTVT.

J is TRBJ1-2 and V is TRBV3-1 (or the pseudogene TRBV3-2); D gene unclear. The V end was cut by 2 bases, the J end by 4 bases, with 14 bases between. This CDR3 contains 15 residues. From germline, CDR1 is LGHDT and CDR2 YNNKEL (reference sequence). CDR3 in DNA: TGTGCCAGCAGCCAACGTACCCACAGTTCCTATGGCTACACCTTC. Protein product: CASSQRTHSSYGYTF.

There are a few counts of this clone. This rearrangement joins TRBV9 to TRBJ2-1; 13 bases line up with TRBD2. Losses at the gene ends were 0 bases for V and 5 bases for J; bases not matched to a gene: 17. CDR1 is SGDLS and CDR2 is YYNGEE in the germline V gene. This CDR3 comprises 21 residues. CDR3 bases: TGTGCCAGCAGCGTAGGGACTAGCGGGAGTTGGGGTCGCAGAGGAAACAATGAGCAGTTCTTC. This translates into CASSVGTSGSWGRRGNNEQFF.